The present TCR beta chain was sequenced within a study of beta chain features in type 1 diabetes. The investigators reverse transcribed all of the isolated RNA, so they sequenced expressed TCRB transcripts. Samples of naive, central memory and regulatory T cells yielded a mean of about 3.57 million reads. Measured with immunoSEQ multiplex PCR; TCRdb has only the in-frame clones, and not every one. This repertoire shows some 360,000 clones, roughly 21% found once; its top ten account for approximately 0.046%. Blood was collected once per donor into heparin, averaging about 116 mL. This CDR3 contains 14 residues. Deletions cut 4 bases from V and 5 bases from J, with 12 bases between. CDR1 and CDR2 (germline): LNHDA, SQIVND (reference sequence). Of note for this clone: Its matching antigen is unknown.

Regarding the study as a whole: The question of HLA type influencing TCRB rearrangement was one that remained unresolved here.

Sequencing used naive CD4+ T cells from blood. This chain joins TRBV19 and TRBJ1-5; D is uncertain. The origin of this receptor is a woman under 30 in good health. DNA for the CDR3: TGTGCCAGTAGTAGACAACGCTCGTATCAGCCCCAGCATTTT. Amino acid sequence: CASSRQRSYQPQHF. The full variable domain, with the rest looked up from reference TRBV19 and TRBJ1-5, is DGGITQSPKYLFRKEGQNVTLSCEQNLNHDAMYWYRQDPGQGLRLIYYSQIVNDFQKGDIAEGYSVSREKKESFPLTVTSAQKNPTAFYLCASSRQRSYQPQHFGDGTRLSIL.